The rows below give T cell receptor beta chains drawn from one sample of a study of vaccination effects on CD4 cells after COVID-19. The protocol was immunoSEQ multiplex PCR, while the TCRdb copy is restricted to in-frame clones and leaves out a portion. The sample includes 35,000 to 45,000 clones, over 65% of them seen just once. These receptors have no known antigen. Sample: CD4+ T cells from PBMCs cultured without peptide, taken after COVID-19 vaccination. The receptors come from a human donor who had a prior SARS-CoV-2 infection. Both conserved end residues are trimmed from each CDR3. D genes are given only for firm matches. Part of the rows lack a size; the others show once, few, many or a class for expanded clones.

len,j_gene,abundance,d_gene,v_gene,CDR3aa
13,TRBJ2-6,.,.,TRBV19,ASSIASSGANVLT
12,TRBJ2-6,.,.,TRBV7-2,ASSFFSGANVLT
10,TRBJ2-3,.,.,TRBV19,ASSIDTDTQY
13,TRBJ2-1,.,.,TRBV2,ASSEALQGYDEQF
14,TRBJ1-1,once,TRBD1,TRBV18,ASSPLGTGGLTEAF
13,TRBJ1-2,few,TRBD1,TRBV2,ASSGRQGRYYGYT
12,TRBJ2-1,.,.,TRBV18,ASSGLQSYNEQF
11,TRBJ1-5,.,.,TRBV12-3/TRBV12-4,ASRGWSNQPQH
11,TRBJ2-7,.,.,TRBV11-2,ASSLFWSTEQY
11,TRBJ2-5,.,TRBD2,TRBV29-1,SGSGTSQETQY
13,TRBJ1-1,few,.,TRBV2,ASSEAWRRNTEAF
13,TRBJ2-6,.,.,TRBV6-6,ASRTGNSGANVLT
15,TRBJ2-4,.,.,TRBV18,ASSPFTSGSTANIQY
11,TRBJ2-7,once,.,TRBV6-5,ASRKTSGGEQY
15,TRBJ2-5,.,TRBD1,TRBV4-2,ASSPGRGQGLQETQY
10,TRBJ2-7,.,.,TRBV5-1,ASSGSFHEQY
14,TRBJ2-7,.,TRBD1,TRBV18,ASSSTGGYSRYEQY
13,TRBJ1-2,.,.,TRBV19,ASSNQGLESYGYT
13,TRBJ2-1,few,.,TRBV7-2,ASSLAGVSYNEQF
13,TRBJ2-7,once,.,TRBV6-1,ASSEAPAGYYEQY
9,TRBJ2-7,.,.,TRBV6-5,ASSYSNEQY
15,TRBJ2-1,.,TRBD2,TRBV5-1,ASSLVWSSGGYNEQF
12,TRBJ2-2,.,.,TRBV29-1,SVEVFANTGELF
13,TRBJ2-5,.,.,TRBV2,ASSLEGGPAETQY
14,TRBJ2-3,.,.,TRBV5-4,ASSFPREASTDTQY
13,TRBJ2-7,once,TRBD2,TRBV4-2,ASSLGRGTSYEQY
14,TRBJ2-2,.,.,TRBV5-1,ASSLDRRKVTGELF
12,TRBJ1-2,.,TRBD1,TRBV5-1,ASSSRTGRHGYT
11,TRBJ2-1,.,.,TRBV5-5,ASSGQGYNEQF
12,TRBJ1-5,once,.,TRBV2,ASSDVGRDQPQH
11,TRBJ1-1,.,.,TRBV7-9,ASSLRDNTEAF
12,TRBJ2-2,.,.,TRBV7-8,ASSFQFTTGELF
14,TRBJ2-3,.,TRBD2,TRBV11-3,ASSSGTSGRAVTQY
12,TRBJ1-5,.,TRBD1,TRBV5-4,ASSLFGDSQPQH
14,TRBJ2-1,.,.,TRBV7-2,ASSLRREKGLNEQF
14,TRBJ2-5,.,TRBD2,TRBV5-1,ASSFRPTSGQETQY
13,TRBJ1-2,.,TRBD1,TRBV7-9,ASSMTGRANYGYT
9,TRBJ2-5,.,.,TRBV5-1,ASSFEETQY
13,TRBJ2-5,few,TRBD2,TRBV5-4,ASSGGLAGKETQY
12,TRBJ2-7,few,TRBD1,TRBV2,ASSEYGQGVEQY
9,TRBJ1-6,.,.,TRBV6-5,ATQLGLSLH
13,TRBJ2-2,.,TRBD2,TRBV7-2,ASTRTSGSAGELF